These 17 T cell receptor beta chains came from one sample sequenced in a study of beta chain features in type 1 diabetes. What was sequenced were expressed TCRB transcripts, since all of the isolated RNA had been reverse transcribed. Here immunoSEQ multiplex PCR was the method, and the copy in TCRdb shows in-frame clones only, minus some. The table records approximately 160,000 clones, 8.1% of them present only once. The specimen was central memory CD4+ T cells from blood. The receptors derive from a man aged 18 to 30 in good health.

This clone was seen more than once but under ten times. V gene TRBV7-6 combines with J gene TRBJ2-2; possibly TRBD2 for D (6 bases). Trimming stripped 5 bases from V and 0 bases from J, with 16 bases between. In germline, CDR1 is SGHVS, CDR2 FNYEAQ. CDR3 length: 17 residues. CDR3 bases: TGTGCCAGCAGCCCTAGCCCCTTAGCGGCGAACACCGGGGAGCTGTTTTTT. Translation: CASSPSPLAANTGELFF.

The chain carries TRBV19 and TRBJ1-2; unclear D gene. Trimming cost V 5 bases and J 3 bases, with 16 bases left between them. This CDR3 spans 15 amino acids. CDR1 and CDR2 (germline): LNHDA, SQIVND (reference sequence). The CDR3 sequence is CASSPQAGFDYGYTF. CDR3 sequence (DNA): TGTGCCAGTAGTCCGCAGGCGGGGTTTGACTATGGCTACACCTTC.

The chain links TRBV19 to TRBJ2-1; 11 nucleotides match TRBD2. The CDR3 is 16 residues long. Germline CDR1 and CDR2: LNHDA and SQIVND (reference sequence). V lost 2 bases and J lost 4; bases outside the gene matches: 4. CDR3 nucleotide sequence: TGTGCCAGTAGTATACTAGCTAGCGGGGGGTACAATGAGCAGTTCTTC. The encoded protein is CASSILASGGYNEQFF.

V and J are TRBV30 and TRBJ1-5, with D possibly TRBD1 on 5 matching bases. V was trimmed by 0 bases and J by 0 bases, leaving 12 bases between them. The CDR3 is 16 amino acids. Per the germline V gene, CDR1 is GTSNPN and CDR2 is SVGIG (reference sequence). As DNA, the CDR3 is TGTGCCTGGAGTGTACAAGGCAGGGATAGCAATCAGCCCCAGCATTTT. Its translation: CAWSVQGRDSNQPQHF.

There are many counts of this clone. This CDR3 is also generated by other DNA sequences in the sample. The rearrangement uses TRBV10-3 and TRBJ2-7; no clear D. Germline V gene data show CDR1 as ENHRY and CDR2 as SYGVKD. The CDR3 totals 12 residues. Trimming shortened V by 6 bases and J by 3 bases, and 9 bases separated the two germline ends. The CDR3 spells CAISGTGYEQYF. CDR3 nucleotide sequence: TGTGCCATCAGCGGTACCGGCTACGAGCAGTACTTC.

This clone was detected a few times. The chain uses TRBV25-1 and TRBJ1-1; 7 bases fit TRBD1. V lost 3 bases, J lost 7 bases, and 2 bases stayed unmatched. The CDR3 loop spans 12 amino acids. Looked up from germline, CDR1 is MGHDK and CDR2 is SYGVNS. The DNA for the CDR3 is TGTGCCAGCAGTGAGGGACAGCTTGAAGCTTTCTTT. This translates into CASSEGQLEAFF.

A few counts support this clone. The chain is built from TRBV5-4 and TRBJ1-1; TRBD1 aligns across 7 bases. CDR3 length equals 13 residues. After removal of 4 bases from V and 6 bases from J, the junction contained 6 bases not matched to a gene. In germline, CDR1 is SGHNT, CDR2 YYREEE (reference sequence). For the CDR3, the DNA is TGTGCCAGCAGCGCAAACAGGGGATCTGAAGCTTTCTTT. This encodes CASSANRGSEAFF.

A few counts support this clone. The V call is TRBV18, the J call TRBJ2-5; the D is unclear. The germline V gene has CDR1 KGHSH and CDR2 LQKENI. Trimming pared 2 bases from V and 1 base from J, leaving 8 bases between. The CDR3 is made up of 14 amino acids. The CDR3 sequence: CASSPGAGQETQYF. CDR3 in DNA: TGTGCCAGCTCACCAGGCGCAGGCCAAGAGACCCAGTACTTC.

The genes are TRBV6-4 and TRBJ2-1, with D possibly matching TRBD2 (6 bases). The CDR3 loop spans 15 amino acids. V lost 0 bases, J lost 4 bases, and 10 bases lay in between. Germline lookup yields CDR1 MRHNA and CDR2 SNTAGT. CDR3 residues: CASSDSGGVYNEQFF. Here the CDR3 DNA reads TGTGCCAGCAGTGACTCGGGCGGGGTTTACAATGAGCAGTTCTTC.

This clone has more than one count but fewer than ten. Here the CDR3 reads CASSQTSGYEQYF. The DNA of the CDR3 is TGCGCCAGCAGCCAGACTAGCGGTTACGAGCAGTACTTC. The chain uses TRBV4-3 and TRBJ2-7; 9 bases are shared with TRBD2. Germline CDR1 is LGHNA and CDR2 is YSLEER. V lost 3 bases, J lost 4 bases, and 1 base stayed unmatched. This CDR3 has 13 residues.

The chain combines TRBV18 with TRBJ1-5; 7 nucleotides align to TRBD1. The CDR3 loop spans 15 amino acids. From germline, CDR1 is KGHSH and CDR2 LQKENI. The V gene end was trimmed by 2 bases and the J gene end by 6 bases; junction bases not matched to a gene: 7. The CDR3 bases are TGTGCCAGCTCACCAGGGCAGGGGGACGGTCAGCCCCAGCATTTT. Amino acid sequence: CASSPGQGDGQPQHF.

The chain links TRBV6-5 to TRBJ2-7; 7 nucleotides line up with TRBD2. CDR3 length: 15 residues. Trimming at V came to 6 bases and at J to 0 bases, leaving 8 bases not matched to a gene. The germline V gene encodes CDR1 MNHEY and CDR2 SVGAGI. CDR3 loop: CASRPPRGDSYEQYF. DNA of the CDR3: TGTGCCAGCAGACCACCTCGGGGGGACTCCTACGAGCAGTACTTC.

This clone was picked up many times. The V and J genes are TRBV19 and TRBJ1-2; 9 bases map to TRBD1. This CDR3 has 16 amino acids. Trimming at V came to 6 bases and at J to 2 bases, leaving 10 bases not matched to a gene. Germline CDR1 and CDR2: LNHDA and SQIVND (reference sequence). The chain's CDR3 is CASRPEETGGNYGYTF. The CDR3 DNA reads as TGTGCCAGTAGACCCGAAGAGACAGGGGGAAACTATGGCTACACCTTC.

The DNA for the CDR3 is TGTGCCTGGACCAGTGCAGGAGGGAGTACCTTC. Translating it yields CAWTSAGGSTF. V usage is TRBV30 and J usage is TRBJ1-2, with D uncertain. Germline loops: CDR1 GTSNPN, CDR2 SVGIG (reference sequence). The V and J ends lost 4 bases and 14 bases respectively, with 17 bases between them. This CDR3 comprises 11 residues.

This rearrangement joins TRBV7-2 to TRBJ1-2; the D is unclear. V was pared by 5 bases and J by 4 bases, with 8 bases between. CDR1 and CDR2 from the germline V gene are SGHTA and FQGNSA. This CDR3 is 12 amino acids long. The chain's CDR3 is CASSREGYGYTF. The CDR3 region has the DNA TGTGCCAGCAGCCGAGAGGGCTATGGCTACACCTTC.

This clone showed up just a few times. V gene TRBV6-5 combines with J gene TRBJ2-1, with TRBD2 identical over 9 bases. In germline, CDR1 is MNHEY, CDR2 SVGAGI. The CDR3 is 13 residues long. V lost 6 bases, J lost 7 bases, and 4 bases stayed unmatched. Here the CDR3 reads CASRPAGGNEQFF. DNA of the CDR3: TGTGCCAGCAGGCCCGCGGGGGGGAATGAGCAGTTCTTC.

This clone was seen a few times. The V gene is TRBV11-2, the J gene TRBJ2-2, with a tentative D call TRBD2 (5 bases). Germline V gives CDR1 SGHAT, CDR2 FQNNGV. This CDR3 has 16 residues. V gave up 5 bases and J gave up 6 bases, with 19 bases separating them. The CDR3 sequence is CASSPDPGIMAGELFF. The CDR3 nucleotides are TGTGCCAGCAGCCCAGACCCGGGAATAATGGCCGGGGAGCTGTTTTTT.